The sequence of this TCR beta chain was determined in a study of T-cell reconstitution after alpha-beta-depleted transplantation in children (dated by TCRdb to the mid-2010s). For the wider study: The study quantitatively tracked T-cell immune reconstitution after TCRalphabeta/CD19-depleted allogeneic hematopoietic cell transplantation in children using TCR repertoire profiling.

Library construction relied on PCR. Sequenced on an Illumina HiSeq 2500. TCR libraries were prepared with molecular barcoding, using unique molecular identifiers to normalize TCRbeta repertoire quantification. TCRdb reprocessed the public reads (quality trimming at Q25 with fastp, clone calling with MiXCR) and kept in-frame beta chains. Every entry covers one CDR3 protein and lists the most common genes and DNA from its rows. Present in this sample are about 200,000 distinct CDR3 sequences, approximately 8.4% of which were seen just once. The ten largest clones add up to less than 40% of the sample. In the case of this clonotype: There is no known antigen for this receptor. No base-level quality is on record; no much larger clone is a single base apart.

This sample's treatment or condition label indicates: allogeneic hematopoietic cell transplantation with graft depleted of TCRalphabeta T cells and CD19 B cells. TCRalphabeta/CD19-depleted allogeneic hematopoietic cell grafts were given to the transplant recipients, all of whom were children. What the research found in general, with its limitations: The apparently early recovery of alphabetaT-cell counts about two months after transplant reportedly depended on only several hundred rapidly expanded clones that came from non-depleted graft cells. In some patients, high TCRbeta diversity at day 60 was attributed to recipient T cells and intrathymic progenitors that had survived conditioning. Over subsequent months, a decline in hyperexpanded clone frequencies was noted, and after one year, T-cell counts and TCRbeta diversity were mostly ascribed to newly produced T cells.

Compared with germline, V lacks 5 bases and J lacks 7 bases; bases without a gene match: 9. From a lookup of the germline V gene, CDR1 and CDR2 are SGHTA and FQGTGA. Inclusive of the bounding cysteine and phenylalanine, the CDR3 is 15 residues long. Left in the record is the CDR3 DNA by itself, 45 bases read in frame from the first base. The sequenced sample was PBMCs, mostly from graft donor cells, obtained 360 days after TCRalphabeta/CD19-depleted stem cell transplant. The receptor chain draws on TRBV7-3 and TRBJ2-1, with TRBD2 matching 9 junction bases. This receptor was taken from a male patient under 10 years old who had a stem cell transplant for acute myeloid leukemia, so the T cells may come from the graft donor. CDR3 reads: CASSLSLAGGNEQFF. The base sequence is TGTGCCAGCAGCCTGTCACTTGCGGGGGGGAATGAGCAGTTCTTC.